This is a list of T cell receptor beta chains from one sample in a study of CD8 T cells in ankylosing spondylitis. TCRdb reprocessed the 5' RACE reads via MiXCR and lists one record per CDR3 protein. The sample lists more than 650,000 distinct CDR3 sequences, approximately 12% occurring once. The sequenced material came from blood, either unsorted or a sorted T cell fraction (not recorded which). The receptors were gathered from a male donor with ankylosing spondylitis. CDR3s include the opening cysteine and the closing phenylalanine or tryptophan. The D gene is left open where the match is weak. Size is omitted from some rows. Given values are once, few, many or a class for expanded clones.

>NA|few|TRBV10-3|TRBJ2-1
CAISESGGVRNEQFF
TGTGCCATCAGTGAGTCGGGGGGAGTAAGGAATGAGCAGTTCTTC
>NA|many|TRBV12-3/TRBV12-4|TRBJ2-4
CASSLKRTVSDF
TGTGCCAGCAGCCTAAAGAGGACAGTATCTGACTTC
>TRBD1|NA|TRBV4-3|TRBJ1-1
CASSQAQTGENTEAFF
TGCGCCAGCAGCCAAGCCCAGACAGGGGAAAACACTGAAGCTTTCTTT
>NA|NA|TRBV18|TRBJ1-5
CASSLNTGNQPQHF
TGTGCCAGCTCACTAAATACGGGCAATCAGCCCCAGCATTTT
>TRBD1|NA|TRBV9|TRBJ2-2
CASSGGQGNTGELFF
TGTGCCAGCAGCGGGGGACAGGGAAACACCGGGGAGCTGTTTTTT
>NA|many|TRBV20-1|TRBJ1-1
CSARVGFAEAFF
TGCAGTGCTAGAGTGGGGTTCGCTGAAGCTTTCTTT
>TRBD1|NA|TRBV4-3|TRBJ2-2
CASSQVRDREDGELFF
TGCGCCAGCAGCCAAGTACGGGACAGGGAGGACGGGGAGCTGTTTTTT
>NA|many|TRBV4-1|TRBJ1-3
CASSRQGLILSGNTIYF
TGCGCCAGCAGCCGTCAGGGACTAATCCTCTCTGGAAACACCATATATTTT
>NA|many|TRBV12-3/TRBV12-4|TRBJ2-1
CASSHRQGGYNEQFF
TGTGCCAGCAGTCACCGACAGGGAGGATACAATGAGCAGTTCTTC
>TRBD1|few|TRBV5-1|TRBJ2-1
CASSYGQGGQFF
TGCGCCAGCAGCTACGGACAGGGTGGACAGTTCTTC
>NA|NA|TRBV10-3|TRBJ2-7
CAISEGYYEQYF
TGTGCCATCAGTGAGGGGTACTACGAGCAGTACTTC
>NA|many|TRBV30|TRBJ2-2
CAWSVWQGVGELFF
TGTGCCTGGAGTGTATGGCAGGGAGTTGGGGAGCTGTTTTTT
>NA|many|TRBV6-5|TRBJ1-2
CASSYNGDGYTF
TGTGCCAGCAGTTACAACGGGGATGGCTACACCTTC
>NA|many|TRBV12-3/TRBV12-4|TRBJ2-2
CASRQAPNTGELFF
TGTGCCAGCAGACAGGCACCGAACACCGGGGAGCTGTTTTTT
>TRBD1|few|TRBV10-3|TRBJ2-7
CAIKGSGTGGYEQYF
TGTGCCATCAAGGGATCCGGGACAGGGGGCTACGAGCAGTACTTC
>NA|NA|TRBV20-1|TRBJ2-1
CSAIVKGNEQFF
TGCAGTGCTATAGTAAAGGGGAATGAGCAGTTCTTC
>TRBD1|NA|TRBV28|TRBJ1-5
CASSSGQGWQPQHF
TGTGCCAGCAGTTCCGGACAGGGGTGGCAGCCCCAGCATTTT
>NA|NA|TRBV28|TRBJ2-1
CASSRSGTTNEQFF
TGTGCCAGCAGTCGGTCCGGGACAACTAATGAGCAGTTCTTC
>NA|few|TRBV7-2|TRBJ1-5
CASSLEPFNQPQHF
TGTGCCAGCAGCTTAGAACCCTTCAATCAGCCCCAGCATTTT
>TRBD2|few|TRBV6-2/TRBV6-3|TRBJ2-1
CASSLGLAGGSDEQFF
TGTGCCAGCAGCCTCGGACTAGCGGGAGGTAGTGATGAGCAGTTCTTC
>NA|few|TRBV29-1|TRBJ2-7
CSVGTPNFYEQYF
TGCAGCGTGGGGACCCCGAATTTCTACGAGCAGTACTTC
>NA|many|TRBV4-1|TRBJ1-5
CASSQGYGKGPQHF
TGCGCCAGCAGCCAAGGCTACGGGAAGGGACCCCAGCATTTT
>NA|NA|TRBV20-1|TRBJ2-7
CSARPSGRSRGSEQYF
TGCAGTGCTAGGCCCTCGGGCAGGAGCCGGGGTAGCGAGCAGTACTTC
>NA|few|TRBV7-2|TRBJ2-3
CASSLVSIRVDTQYF
TGTGCCAGCAGCTTAGTGTCCATCCGGGTAGATACGCAGTATTTT
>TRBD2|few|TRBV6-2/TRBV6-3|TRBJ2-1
CASTQTGRAVYEQFF
TGTGCCAGCACCCAGACCGGGAGGGCCGTTTATGAGCAGTTCTTC
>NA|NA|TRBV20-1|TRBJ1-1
CSATYTGVEAFF
TGCAGTGCTACCTATACCGGGGTTGAAGCTTTCTTT
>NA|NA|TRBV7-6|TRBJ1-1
CASSSTDRPNTEAFF
TGTGCCAGCAGCTCTACCGACAGGCCGAACACTGAAGCTTTCTTT
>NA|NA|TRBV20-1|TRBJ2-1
CSAQGLYNEQFF
TGCAGTGCACAGGGCCTCTACAATGAGCAGTTCTTC
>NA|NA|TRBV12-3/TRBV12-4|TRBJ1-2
CASSVTRARYGYTF
TGTGCCAGCAGCGTCACCCGGGCCCGCTATGGCTACACCTTC
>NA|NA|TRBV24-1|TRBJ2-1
CATSEPTDPKLFF
TGTGCCACCAGTGAGCCAACAGATCCAAAACTGTTCTTC
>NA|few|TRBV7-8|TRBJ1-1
CASSPFWGGAEAFF
TGTGCCAGCAGCCCCTTCTGGGGGGGAGCCGAAGCTTTCTTT
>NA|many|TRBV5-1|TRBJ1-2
CASSYDPFYGYTF
TGCGCCAGCAGCTACGACCCTTTCTATGGCTACACCTTC
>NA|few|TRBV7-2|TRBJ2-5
CASSHYRKETQYF
TGTGCCAGCAGCCATTACAGAAAAGAGACCCAGTACTTC
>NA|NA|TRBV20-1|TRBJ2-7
CSARGGAGVYEQYF
TGCAGTGCTAGAGGGGGGGCGGGGGTCTACGAGCAGTACTTC
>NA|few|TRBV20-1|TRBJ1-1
CSASTGPMNTEAFF
TGCAGTGCCAGTACAGGGCCGATGAACACTGAAGCTTTCTTT
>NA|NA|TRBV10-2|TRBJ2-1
CASSRSIEQFF
TGCGCCAGCAGCCGTAGCATTGAGCAGTTCTTC
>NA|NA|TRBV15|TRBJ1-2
CATSRGGVGYGYTF
TGTGCCACCAGCAGAGGAGGGGTGGGCTATGGCTACACCTTC
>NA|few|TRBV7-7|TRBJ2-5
CASSQFDRTETQYF
TGTGCTAGCAGTCAATTCGACAGGACAGAGACCCAGTACTTC
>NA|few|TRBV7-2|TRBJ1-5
CASSPQSDQPQHF
TGTGCCAGCAGTCCCCAGTCTGATCAGCCCCAGCATTTT
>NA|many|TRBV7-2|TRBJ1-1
CASSPSGNTLNTEAFF
TGTGCCAGCAGTCCCTCGGGGAACACCTTGAACACTGAAGCTTTCTTT